Below, one TCR beta chain is given with its context. Its specificity is unknown. This sample is drawn from a study of shared clonotypes between healthy human individuals. Findings and limits, study-wide: Non-shared clonotypes displayed generation probabilities falling below those of clonotypes present in all four donors.

It was CD45RO-negative cells, positively selected for CCR7, that made up naive CD8 cells, with terminally differentiated effector memory CD45RA+ cells excluded. Only Caucasian adults living in Nashville, Tennessee made up the donor group. Per sorted-subset replicate PCR, input was approximately 0.2 ug DNA, representing about 29,000 T cell genomes. Original handling: ImmunoSEQ gave junction-only sequences without quality scores, so filtering differed. Only in-frame clones appear in the TCRdb table, and some are missing; sequencing was by immunoSEQ multiplex PCR. For V, J and clone size, that table is used; D and trimming come from the DNA. Of a few hundred thousand clones in the sample, around 95% are singletons; the top ten hold around 0.11%. The specimen sequenced was naive CD8+ T cells sorted from blood. This clonotype originated in a woman between 25 and 40 years old in good health.

The CDR3 reads CASSTGIGQFF. The CDR3 DNA reads as TGTGCCAGTAGTACAGGGATTGGGCAGTTCTTC. The rearrangement uses TRBV19 and TRBJ2-1; D possibly corresponds to TRBD1 (5 bases). V lost 4 bases and J 12 bases, leaving 10 bases between the germline ends. The CDR3 has 11 amino acids. Germline V gives CDR1 LNHDA, CDR2 SQIVND (reference sequence).